This record looks at one TCR beta chain sequence and its context. What it binds is unknown. The entry originates in a study of shared clonotypes between healthy human individuals. Study-wide findings and caveats: When compared with the clonotypes that were shared by all four sorted-subset donors, the non-shared clonotypes turned out to have lower generation probabilities.

Naive CD8 cells lacked CD45RO, underwent positive selection for CCR7 and left out terminally differentiated effector memory CD45RA+ cells. Germline loops: CDR1 MNHEY, CDR2 SMNVEV (reference sequence). The CDR3 is 16 residues long. Trimming stripped 0 bases from V and 4 bases from J, with 15 bases between. Several immunoSEQ plates received, in even portions, the genomic DNA of each subset. Sorted-subset replicate PCRs used about 200 ng DNA, some 33,000 T cell genomes. Sequencing was performed with immunoSEQ multiplex PCR; in TCRdb, only in-frame clones are kept and a portion is missing. The sample yields 2 million to 2.5 million clones, roughly 91% seen once.

The specimen was naive CD8+ T cells from PBMCs. The chain combines TRBV27 with TRBJ1-2, with TRBD1 as a possible D gene (5 bases). This sequence was found in a man aged 18 to 29 in good health. Some clones in this sample may be carry-over from other donors' samples. The DNA of the CDR3 is TGTGCCAGCAGTTTATCTTCCCGGGGACGTAGCTATGGCTACACCTTC. Translating gives CASSLSSRGRSYGYTF.